Listed below are T cell receptor beta chains from one sample, sequenced in a study of T cell repertoires in cytomegalovirus infection. TCRdb processed the reads anew with MiXCR; each CDR3 protein has one entry. This table holds around 530,000 distinct CDR3 sequences, approximately 26% found once. Sequencing input: PBMCs. These receptor sequences come from a human donor in good health (CMV status not recorded). Some clones in this sample may be carry-over from other donors' samples. The CDR3 runs from the conserved cysteine through the conserved F or W. The D gene is left open where the match is weak. The size entry is marked missing in some rows and otherwise reads once, few, many or a size class.

clone size	D gene	V gene	J gene	CDR3 protein	CDR3 DNA
many	.	TRBV12-3/TRBV12-4	TRBJ1-4	CASSFQGATNEKLFF	TGTGCCAGCAGTTTCCAGGGTGCAACTAATGAAAAACTGTTTTTT
many	TRBD1	TRBV7-8	TRBJ1-5	CASSPRPGGTVFYQPQHF	TGTGCCAGCAGCCCACGACCGGGGGGGACAGTCTTTTATCAGCCCCAGCATTTT
.	.	TRBV4-1	TRBJ1-4	CASSQEAPVVEKLFF	TGCGCCAGCAGCCAAGAGGCTCCAGTGGTTGAAAAACTGTTTTTT
.	.	TRBV7-2	TRBJ2-2	CASSSSPAGLLTRELFF	TGTGCCAGCAGCTCTTCCCCTGCGGGACTGCTCACCCGGGAGCTGTTTTTT
many	TRBD1	TRBV11-2	TRBJ1-1	CASSLGQGAAISTEAFF	TGTGCCAGCAGCTTAGGACAGGGGGCCGCGATTTCCACTGAAGCTTTCTTT
.	.	TRBV29-1	TRBJ2-1	CSVEDRRGRSYNEQFF	TGCAGCGTTGAAGATCGCAGGGGGAGGTCCTACAATGAGCAGTTCTTC
.	.	TRBV20-1	TRBJ2-3	CSEGRGSDTQYF	TGCAGTGAGGGCAGGGGATCAGATACGCAGTATTTT
many	.	TRBV6-1	TRBJ1-1	CATMRAGSLNTEAFF	TGTGCCACCATGAGGGCAGGATCCTTAAACACTGAAGCTTTCTTT
.	.	TRBV28	TRBJ2-3	CASSTNQRDTQYF	TGTGCCAGCAGTACTAACCAGCGGGATACGCAGTATTTT
.	.	TRBV20-1	TRBJ2-1	CSARSNEQFF	TGCAGTGCTAGGAGCAATGAGCAGTTCTTC
.	.	TRBV20-1	TRBJ2-3	CSAQGVAQTRTDTQYF	TGCAGTGCTCAGGGTGTCGCCCAGACCCGCACAGATACGCAGTATTTT
.	.	TRBV6-1	TRBJ2-1	CASSYDGSRHEQFF	TGTGCCAGCAGTTACGACGGGTCCAGGCATGAGCAGTTCTTC
few	.	TRBV7-6	TRBJ2-1	CASSLGRTFYNEQFF	TGTGCCAGCAGCTTAGGACGGACTTTCTACAATGAGCAGTTCTTC
few	.	TRBV4-1	TRBJ2-7	CASSQDPAGSYEQYF	TGCGCCAGCAGCCAAGATCCAGCCGGCTCCTACGAGCAGTACTTC
.	TRBD2	TRBV29-1	TRBJ2-3	CSARLAGASTDTQYF	TGCAGCGCCCGACTAGCGGGAGCGTCCACAGATACGCAGTATTTT
few	.	TRBV28	TRBJ1-5	CASSRLGQPQHF	TGTGCCAGCAGTAGACTCGGGCAGCCCCAGCATTTT
.	TRBD2	TRBV5-1	TRBJ2-3	CASSSGLAGAYTQYF	TGCGCCAGCAGCTCTGGACTAGCGGGCGCGTATACGCAGTATTTT
.	.	TRBV7-3	TRBJ2-1	CASSSFPVGDTHNEQFF	TGTGCCAGCAGCTCTTTCCCGGTGGGAGATACCCACAATGAGCAGTTCTTC
few	.	TRBV7-2	TRBJ1-6	CASSLVGTNYNSPLHF	TGTGCCAGCAGCTTAGTTGGGACAAATTATAATTCACCCCTCCACTTT
many	.	TRBV7-8	TRBJ1-1	CASSLAGGGGTEAFF	TGTGCCAGCAGCTTAGCAGGAGGAGGGGGGACTGAAGCTTTCTTT
.	TRBD1	TRBV28	TRBJ1-2	CASSLTGENYGYTF	TGTGCCAGCAGTTTAACAGGGGAGAACTATGGCTACACCTTC
many	.	TRBV7-6	TRBJ1-6	CASSLGGPGNSPLHF	TGTGCCAGCAGCTTAGGAGGGCCGGGAAATTCACCCCTCCACTTT
.	.	TRBV6-1	TRBJ2-7	CASSEQATYEQYF	TGTGCCAGCAGTGAACAGGCCACCTACGAGCAGTACTTC
.	.	TRBV11-2	TRBJ2-1	CASSLVWGQDEQFF	TGTGCCAGCAGCTTAGTTTGGGGGCAGGATGAGCAGTTCTTC
.	TRBD1	TRBV11-2	TRBJ2-5	CASSLGGQGQRETQYF	TGTGCCAGCAGCTTAGGGGGACAGGGCCAAAGGGAGACCCAGTACTTC
.	.	TRBV19	TRBJ1-4	CASSITGNEKLFF	TGTGCCAGTAGTATAACCGGAAATGAAAAACTGTTTTTT
.	.	TRBV12-3/TRBV12-4	TRBJ1-2	CASSLFRGENYGYTF	TGTGCCAGCAGTTTATTCAGGGGCGAGAACTATGGCTACACCTTC
.	.	TRBV6-2/TRBV6-3	TRBJ1-1	CASSYGVDPLMGAFF	TGTGCCAGCAGTTACGGCGTGGATCCGCTTATGGGAGCTTTCTTT
.	.	TRBV12-3/TRBV12-4	TRBJ1-5	CASSFSERGQPQHF	TGTGCCAGCAGTTTCTCCGAACGAGGACAGCCCCAGCATTTT
.	.	TRBV24-1	TRBJ2-5	CATSDPIADERETQYF	TGTGCCACCAGTGACCCCATAGCGGATGAGCGGGAGACCCAGTACTTC
few	TRBD2	TRBV5-1	TRBJ2-1	CASSPTSGRFDEQFF	TGCGCCAGCAGCCCTACTAGCGGGAGGTTCGATGAGCAGTTCTTC
.	.	TRBV6-5	TRBJ1-3	CASSPSGRGPGNTIYF	TGTGCCAGCAGCCCGAGCGGCAGGGGACCTGGAAACACCATATATTTT
few	.	TRBV20-1	TRBJ2-1	CTMPPRDYNEQFF	TGCACCATGCCCCCCCGGGACTACAATGAGCAGTTCTTC
.	TRBD2	TRBV7-2	TRBJ2-3	CASSLEGAGVGADTQYF	TGTGCCAGCAGCTTAGAGGGAGCGGGAGTAGGCGCAGATACGCAGTATTTT
few	.	TRBV7-6	TRBJ2-1	CASSSRTENEQFF	TGTGCCAGCAGCTCGAGGACTGAAAATGAGCAGTTCTTC
.	.	TRBV7-6	TRBJ2-3	CASRDRDFATDTQYF	TGTGCCAGCAGGGACCGGGACTTCGCCACAGATACGCAGTATTTT
many	TRBD1	TRBV11-2	TRBJ1-4	CASSSRTGDEKLFF	TGTGCCAGCAGCTCCCGGACAGGGGATGAAAAACTGTTTTTT
.	.	TRBV6-4	TRBJ2-2	CASSDSWEGGELFF	TGTGCCAGCAGTGACTCGTGGGAAGGCGGGGAGCTGTTTTTT
.	.	TRBV24-1	TRBJ2-5	CATSDTGTAETQYF	TGTGCCACCAGTGATACCGGGACCGCGGAGACCCAGTACTTC